This TCR beta chain was identified in a study of shared T cell receptors in the human thymus (dated by TCRdb to about 2021). In terms of the full investigation: The study examined how self-reactive, shared T-cell receptor alpha chains are generated in the human thymus.

The germline V gene encodes CDR1 SGHNT and CDR2 YYREEE (reference sequence). The CDR3 numbers 20 residues from cysteine through phenylalanine. The only DNA kept is the CDR3, 60 bases in frame from the first base. For this chain, trimming is 4 bases at the V end and 0 bases at the J end, and the number of junction bases without a gene match is 18. Library creation used the immunoSEQ multiplex PCR assay. This immuneACCESS table, as held by TCRdb, lists in-frame sequences with V and J called but not all clones. Of the missing ones, under half trace to an unresolved V gene in checked studies; the others have no known cause. The sample records hundreds of thousands of clones, approximately 80% of which are singletons. More than 0.01% of the sample comes from the top ten. With respect to this clone: Its antigen remains undetermined. It has no much larger one-base neighbor in the sample; base qualities were not kept.

These data were also filed under a second study, of human thymus T cells. That second report states: The donors were immunologically healthy infants in Finland who had open corrective cardiac surgery for congenital heart defects. Thymus tissue was obtained as surgical resects removed during corrective cardiac surgery. V and J gene segment usage appeared biased in both thymic and peripheral blood repertoires. According to the related research, thymic TCR repertoires were highly overlapping among unrelated individuals. The study described the TCR alpha and beta repertoires in roughly 8 infant thymus samples and a few matching peripheral blood samples. The cohort included six male and two female infants, with donor ages spanning 7 to 244 days. After being mechanically released from the tissue, thymocytes were kept at -70 degrees C in pellets of roughly 8.5-34 million cells. Genomic DNA was extracted from frozen cell pellets with a QIAsymphony instrument. Using the immunoSEQ multiplex PCR assay, the TCRB and TCRAD loci were amplified from a standardized quantity of quality-controlled genomic DNA. The V(D)J region was spanned by amplicons of a length sufficient to cover the CDR3 and to identify V and J genes. Amplicon sequencing was performed on an Illumina platform through the commercial immunoSEQ service. Corrections for primer bias and sequencing errors followed previously described methods, while TCRAD and TCRB definitions were based on the IMGT database. Analysis of the repertoires was done with immunoSEQ Analyzer 3.0 and VDJTools and included basic statistics, V/J segment usage, diversity estimates, rarefaction and pairwise overlap. Diversity was estimated with Chao1, ChaoE, Efron-Thisted, Shannon and inverse Simpson indices, and also on datasets down-sampled to the smallest sample. Repertoire overlap used strict matching of CDR3 nucleotide sequence, V gene and J gene, with Jaccard-based multidimensional scaling clustering. On average, thymus samples yielded about 730,000 unique TCRB clonotypes, whereas blood samples yielded about 84,000.

The receptor comes from a boy under three years old with a congenital heart defect. Donor details come from another sample of the same person, matched by shared clones. The chain is encoded by TRBV5-4 joined to TRBJ2-3, with 9 bases in between that match TRBD2. Material: thymocytes. The CDR3 reads CASSVGGPLAGMDSTDTQYF. In nucleotides, the sequence is TGTGCCAGCAGCGTTGGGGGGCCTCTAGCGGGAATGGATAGCACAGATACGCAGTATTTT.